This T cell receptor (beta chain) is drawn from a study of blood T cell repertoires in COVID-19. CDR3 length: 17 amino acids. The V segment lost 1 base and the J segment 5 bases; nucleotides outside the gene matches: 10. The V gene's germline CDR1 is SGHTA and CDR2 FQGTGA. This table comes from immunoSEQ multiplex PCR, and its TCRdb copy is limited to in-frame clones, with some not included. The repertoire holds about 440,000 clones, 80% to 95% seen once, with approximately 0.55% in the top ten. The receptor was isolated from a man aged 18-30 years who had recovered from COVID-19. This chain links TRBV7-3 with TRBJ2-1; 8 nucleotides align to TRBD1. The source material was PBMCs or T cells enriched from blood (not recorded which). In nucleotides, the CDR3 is TGTGCCAGCAGCTTAATACCCAGGACAGGGATGAACAATGAGCAGTTCTTC. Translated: CASSLIPRTGMNNEQFF.